The rows below give T cell receptor beta chains drawn from one sample of a study of blood T cell repertoires in COVID-19. The assay was immunoSEQ multiplex PCR, and TCRdb's table has in-frame clones only and misses some. The table includes around 68,000 clones, over 80% detected once. Sequenced sample: peripheral blood. These receptors originate from a woman between 45 and 65 years old with acute or convalescent COVID-19. CDR3s leave out the opening cysteine and the closing phenylalanine or tryptophan.

v_call: TRBV19; cdr3_aa: ASSSEPGFEAF
v_call: TRBV19; cdr3_aa: ASSMANRNTEAF
v_call: TRBV5-6; cdr3_aa: ASSDLTGNYGYT
v_call: TRBV2; cdr3_aa: ASSLSRTENTEAF
v_call: TRBV6-4; cdr3_aa: ASSPRVKGQGSTGELF
v_call: TRBV30; cdr3_aa: AWNGALNEKLF
v_call: TRBV9; cdr3_aa: ASSVGRDSQPQH
v_call: TRBV6-9; cdr3_aa: ASSYSPREGRLDTQY
v_call: TRBV5-1; cdr3_aa: ASSWGVNTEAF
v_call: TRBV19; cdr3_aa: ASSMVGGSYNSPLH
v_call: TRBV28; cdr3_aa: ASSSLASGSNEQF
v_call: TRBV4-3; cdr3_aa: ASSQTPGLAGGFRGNEQF
v_call: TRBV5-1; cdr3_aa: ASSLAGGLNTEAF
v_call: TRBV6-5; cdr3_aa: ASSSDRARGYT
v_call: TRBV6-4; cdr3_aa: ASSDSPQALYEQY
v_call: TRBV20-1; cdr3_aa: SASLQGGETQY
v_call: TRBV7-2; cdr3_aa: ASPGGEAF
v_call: TRBV19; cdr3_aa: ATRDRAGANVLT
v_call: TRBV28; cdr3_aa: ASSLAGGSGDTQY
v_call: TRBV30; cdr3_aa: AWSVQGSSYNSPLH
v_call: TRBV12-3/TRBV12-4; cdr3_aa: ASRNMNTEAF
v_call: TRBV15; cdr3_aa: ATSSKAGVVNEQF
v_call: TRBV11-2; cdr3_aa: ASSLVGPGTEAF
v_call: TRBV28; cdr3_aa: ASRGTANQPQH
v_call: TRBV11-2; cdr3_aa: ASSFRDRTYEQY
v_call: TRBV11-3; cdr3_aa: ASSSNRYNEQF
v_call: TRBV5-1; cdr3_aa: ASSPPGTSGTEQY
v_call: TRBV7-9; cdr3_aa: ASNRQGYTEAF
v_call: TRBV19; cdr3_aa: ASSIGSGDGSYEQY
v_call: TRBV5-1; cdr3_aa: ASSTSDGERGYT